The TCR beta chain described here comes from a study of cytomegalovirus exposure and HLA in healthy donors. Germline lookup yields CDR1 SGHTA and CDR2 FQGNSA. Germline trimming cut 1 base from V and 4 bases from J; bases unmatched to any gene: 6. CDR3 length: 15 residues. The primer mix had 60 Vbeta and 13 Jbeta primers. The table came from immunoSEQ multiplex PCR; TCRdb's copy has only in-frame clones and leaves some out. The profile covers about 130,000 clones, with roughly 68% appearing a single time and approximately 5% taken by the ten largest. The material sequenced was PBMCs. This chain joins TRBV7-2 and TRBJ2-7, with 8 bases matching TRBD1. The TCR sequence derives from a woman aged 50 to 60 in good health and CMV-seropositive. CDR3 sequence (DNA): TGTGCCAGCAGCTTAGAGGGGACAGGACTGTACGAGCAGTACTTC. Its protein is CASSLEGTGLYEQYF.